The source of this T cell receptor beta chain is a study of T-cell reconstitution after alpha-beta-depleted transplantation in children. Whole-study results and caveats: When one year had passed after transplant, most T-cell counts and diversity came from newly produced T cells. Surviving recipient T cells and intrathymic progenitors accounted for some patients' high TCRbeta diversity at day 60.

Unique molecular identifiers were incorporated into the prepared TCRbeta library. TCRdb independently ran MiXCR on the PCR reads; one entry per CDR3 protein. The sample contains a few hundred thousand distinct CDR3 sequences, around two fifths of which appear only once. Germline-derived CDR1 and CDR2 are MGHRA and YSYEKL. This CDR3 region has 15 residues. V was shortened by 1 base and J by 7 bases, with 11 bases between the two germline ends. This clonotype was picked up one time. Its antigen remains unknown. The chain is built from TRBV4-1 and TRBJ1-6; D unresolved. The receptor was isolated from a girl aged 2-10 years with aplastic anemia, due to receive a stem cell transplant. Material: PBMCs, obtained before TCRalphabeta/CD19-depleted stem cell transplant. The CDR3 DNA reads TGCGCCAGCAGCCAAGTTTTCGGAGGAAATTCACCCCTCCACTTT. It is translated as CASSQVFGGNSPLHF.